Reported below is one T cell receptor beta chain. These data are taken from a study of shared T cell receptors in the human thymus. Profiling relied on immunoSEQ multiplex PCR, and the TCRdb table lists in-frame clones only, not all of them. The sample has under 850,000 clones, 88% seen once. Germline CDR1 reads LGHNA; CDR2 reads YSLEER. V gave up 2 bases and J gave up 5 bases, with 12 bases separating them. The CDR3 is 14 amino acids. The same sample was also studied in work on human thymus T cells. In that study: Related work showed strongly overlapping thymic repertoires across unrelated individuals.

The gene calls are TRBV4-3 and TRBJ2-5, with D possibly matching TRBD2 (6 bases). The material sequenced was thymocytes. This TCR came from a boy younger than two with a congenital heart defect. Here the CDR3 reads CASSQRGGMETQYF. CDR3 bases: TGCGCCAGCAGCCAACGTGGCGGGATGGAGACCCAGTACTTC.